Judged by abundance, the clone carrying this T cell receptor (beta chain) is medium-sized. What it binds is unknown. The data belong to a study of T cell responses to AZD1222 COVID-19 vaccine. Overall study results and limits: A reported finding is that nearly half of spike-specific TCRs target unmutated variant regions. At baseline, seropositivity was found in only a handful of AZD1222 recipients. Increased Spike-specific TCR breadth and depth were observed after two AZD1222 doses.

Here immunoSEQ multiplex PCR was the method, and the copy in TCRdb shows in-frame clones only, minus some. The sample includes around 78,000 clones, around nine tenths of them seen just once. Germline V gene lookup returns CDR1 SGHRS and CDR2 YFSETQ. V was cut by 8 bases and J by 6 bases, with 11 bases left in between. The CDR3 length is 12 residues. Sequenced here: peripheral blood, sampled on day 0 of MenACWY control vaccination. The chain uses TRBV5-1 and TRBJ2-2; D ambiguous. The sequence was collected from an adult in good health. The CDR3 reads CASESLAGELFF. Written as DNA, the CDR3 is TGCGCCAGTGAGTCTCTCGCCGGGGAGCTGTTTTTT.